This TCR beta chain appears in the sequencing data of a study of beta chain features in type 1 diabetes. Findings and caveats of the study: Researchers report that Type 1 diabetes patients had moderately but significantly shorter TCRB CDR3s across all four CD4+ subsets. Researchers cautioned that cDNA sequencing could over-represent cells with high TCR expression. Healthy donors had naive, central memory and Treg TCRB repertoires that appeared less similar than those seen among patients.

This clone showed up just a few times. Its matching antigen is unknown. The V end lost 0 bases, the J end lost 4 bases, and 13 bases lay between the germline ends. Germline CDR1 reads SGHNT; CDR2 reads YYREEE (reference sequence). The CDR3 has 15 amino acids. Reverse transcription of all isolated RNA meant that expressed TCRB transcripts were sequenced. The method was immunoSEQ multiplex PCR; TCRdb's version includes in-frame clones alone and lacks a portion of them. The table has around 340,000 clones, about 20% seen once; the top ten hold around 0.045%. This sequence joins TRBV5-4 and TRBJ1-2, with D possibly matching TRBD1 (5 bases). The sequencing sample was made of naive CD4+ T cells from blood. This receptor was taken from a young woman in good health. The CDR3 region is CASSLGTGISYGYTF. For the CDR3, the DNA is TGTGCCAGCAGCTTGGGAACAGGCATATCCTATGGCTACACCTTC.